This TCR beta chain was identified during a study of chemoradiotherapy in HPV16-positive cancers. The length of the CDR3 is 15 residues. The germline gives CDR1 LGHNA, CDR2 YNFKEQ. The ends lost 4 bases at V and 5 bases at J; junction bases unmatched: 6. Sequencing was performed with immunoSEQ multiplex PCR; in TCRdb, only in-frame clones are kept and a portion is missing. Of approximately 50,000 clones in the sample, about 88% were seen once. The starting material was blood, obtained from a patient who underwent chemoradiotherapy. The chain combines TRBV4-2 with TRBJ2-1, with 9 positions matching TRBD1. This receptor was identified in a human donor with HPV-associated anogenital cancer. CDR3 residues: CASSLDRGANNEQFF. The CDR3 nucleotides are TGTGCCAGCAGCCTCGACAGGGGGGCCAACAATGAGCAGTTCTTC.